This entry is about one T cell receptor beta chain. Enrollment of patients from Seattle took place during active infection, with longitudinal follow-up. This sample stems from a study of blood T cell repertoires in COVID-19. As for the study in general: Specimens from acute and convalescent COVID-19 originated in the United States, Italy and Spain.

Germline loops: CDR1 SGHTA, CDR2 FQGTGA. V shed 0 bases, J shed 3 bases, and the junction held 1 base outside the gene matches. The CDR3 extends over 15 amino acids. Authors' methods: Estimation of nucleated cell counts relied on the amplification of reference gene primers. TCRdb's table, derived via immunoSEQ multiplex PCR, lists solely in-frame clones and lacks some. The V and J calls and clone size are taken from that table; D and trimming were inferred from the DNA. The table includes some 390,000 clones, 80% to 90% detected once. The sample comprised peripheral blood. The V gene is TRBV7-3, the J gene TRBJ2-7; TRBD1 agrees at 11 bases. The TCR sequence derives from a woman aged 60-70 years with COVID-19, enrolled during active disease. The chain's CDR3 is CASSLTGTGGYEQYF. DNA for the CDR3: TGTGCCAGCAGCTTAACTGGGACAGGGGGCTACGAGCAGTACTTC.